One TCR beta chain is described in this entry. These data originate in a study of shared T cell receptors in the human thymus. The repertoire was sequenced with immunoSEQ multiplex PCR; TCRdb's copy has only in-frame clones and lacks some. The sample lists about 660,000 clones, roughly 90% occurring once. Germline V gene lookup returns CDR1 MGHRA and CDR2 YSYEKL. Trimming removed 11 bases from V and 2 bases from J, with 13 bases in between. The length of the CDR3 is 12 residues. This same sample was also taken into another study, of human thymus T cells. That study reports: What related research reported was that thymic repertoires overlapped highly among unrelated individuals.

Sequenced input: thymocytes. This TCR was recovered from a boy in the first two years of life with a congenital heart defect. The V and J genes are TRBV4-1 and TRBJ2-7; D might be TRBD2 (6 bases). The CDR3 sequence is CAYERATYEQYF. As DNA, the CDR3 is TGCGCCTACGAGCGGGCCACCTACGAGCAGTACTTC.